What follows are 21 T cell receptor beta chains derived from one specimen sequenced in a study of blood T cells in healthy people across ages. A sample-barcoded 5' primer and a J-beta primer mix were used in a second PCR of roughly 7 to 11 cycles. TCRdb analysed the 5' RACE reads with MiXCR anew, one entry per CDR3 protein. The profile covers about 1,500,000 distinct CDR3 sequences, with over 25% appearing a single time and roughly 8% taken by the ten largest. Sequenced sample: blood. Receptors were obtained from a woman younger than 45 in good health.

V and J are TRBV7-9 and TRBJ1-1, with 7 bases matching TRBD1. V trimming: 3 bases; J trimming: 4 bases; junction bases outside the gene matches: 8. CDR3 length equals 15 residues. Germline V gives CDR1 SEHNR, CDR2 FQNEAQ (reference sequence). The CDR3 nucleotides read TGTGCCAGCAGCTTGGGAAATGACAGGGTCACTGAAGCTTTCTTT. It translates to CASSLGNDRVTEAFF.

In this sample, this clonotype turned up a few times. The chain combines TRBV7-9 with TRBJ2-5, with 15 bases aligning to TRBD2. Germline loops: CDR1 SEHNR, CDR2 FQNEAQ (reference sequence). The CDR3 spans 17 residues. J gave up 4 bases and V 6 bases, and 9 bases lay outside the gene matches. The CDR3 nucleotides read TGTGCCAGCAGTTCTCCGGGACTAGCGGGGGGACTAGAGACCCAGTACTTC. It translates to CASSSPGLAGGLETQYF.

This clonotype showed up just a few times. The V call is TRBV11-2, the J call TRBJ2-3; the D gene is possibly TRBD2 (7 bases). Germline CDR1 reads SGHAT; CDR2 reads FQNNGV. This CDR3 region has 15 residues. V gave up 3 bases and J gave up 4 bases, with 14 bases separating them. The CDR3 region is CASSLRGGRADTQYF. The DNA for the CDR3 is TGTGCCAGCAGCTTGAGGGGGGGCCGCGCAGATACGCAGTATTTT.

This clonotype appeared a few times. This chain links TRBV7-2 with TRBJ2-5; 7 bases line up with TRBD2. Germline values: CDR1 SGHTA, CDR2 FQGNSA. The CDR3 has 13 amino acids. Trimming at V came to 11 bases and at J to 5 bases, leaving 11 bases not matched to a gene. This CDR3 reads CASSTSPQETQYF. CDR3 sequence (DNA): TGTGCCTCCTCGACTAGCCCCCAGGAGACCCAGTACTTC.

As to this clonotype: The junction differs from germline at one of its ends, possibly a read error. The chain uses TRBV3-1 and TRBJ2-1; possibly TRBD2 for D (5 bases). The J call could be wrong; TRBJ2-7 is a better fit for the DNA end. Looked up from germline, CDR1 is LGHDT and CDR2 is YNNKEL (reference sequence). The length of the CDR3 is 12 residues. CDR3 DNA sequence: TGTGCCGGCAGCCAAGAGCGGCACGAGCAGTACTTC. Residues: CAGSQERHEQYF.

The table lists this clonotype with a few counts. The chain joins TRBV28 to TRBJ2-7; possibly TRBD1 for D (6 bases). Trimming shortened V by 3 bases and J by 8 bases, and 11 bases separated the two germline ends. Germline values: CDR1 MDHEN, CDR2 SYDVKM. CDR3 length equals 12 residues. The CDR3 protein is CASSLSTGKQYF. In nucleotides, the CDR3 is TGTGCCAGCAGTTTGTCTACAGGGAAGCAGTACTTC.

The V gene is TRBV3-1, the J gene TRBJ2-1; 7 bases line up with TRBD2. There are 15 residues in the CDR3. The V gene end was trimmed by 0 bases and the J gene end by 9 bases; junction bases not matched to a gene: 8. Germline V gives CDR1 LGHDT, CDR2 YNNKEL (reference sequence). DNA for the CDR3: TGTGCCAGCAGCCAAGATGCGGCGGGGGTGGGTGAGCAGTTCTTC. It is translated as CASSQDAAGVGEQFF.

This clonotype was counted between two and nine times. This chain joins TRBV3-1 and TRBJ2-3; D possibly uses TRBD1 or TRBD2 (5 bases each). This CDR3 is 16 amino acids long. V was cut by 7 bases and J by 1 base, with 18 bases left in between. In germline, CDR1 is LGHDT, CDR2 YNNKEL (reference sequence). This CDR3 reads CASTTLTGPGTDTQYF. CDR3 DNA: TGTGCCAGCACCACCCTGACGGGACCCGGCACAGATACGCAGTATTTT.

This chain joins TRBV5-1 and TRBJ2-5; a weak D match, TRBD1 (5 bases). The V gene lost 4 bases and the J gene lost 3 bases, with 13 bases spanning the gap. Per the germline V gene, CDR1 is SGHRS and CDR2 is YFSETQ. The length of the CDR3 is 14 residues. CDR3 nucleotides: TGCGCCAGCAGCAATCGGGCAGGGAAAGAGACCCAGTACTTC. It is translated as CASSNRAGKETQYF.

The chain joins TRBV27 to TRBJ2-7; TRBD1 is a possible D gene (6 bases). Between the trimmed V and J ends, which lost 6 bases and 5 bases, there was a span of 17 bases. The germline V gene encodes CDR1 MNHEY and CDR2 SMNVEV (reference sequence). This CDR3 has 14 amino acids. The CDR3 bases are TGTGCCAGCAGCAGTCAGGGGAGTAGGAACGAGCAGTACTTC. It is translated as CASSSQGSRNEQYF.

V usage is TRBV30 and J usage is TRBJ1-6; D is perhaps TRBD1 (5 bases). Germline V CDR1 and CDR2: GTSNPN, SVGIG (reference sequence). The CDR3 extends over 13 amino acids. Trimming stripped 2 bases from V and 10 bases from J, with 12 bases between. The DNA of the CDR3 is TGTGCCTGGAGTTCGGAGGGGCGGTCACCCCTCCACTTT. The encoded protein is CAWSSEGRSPLHF.

In its sample, this clonotype was seen many times. The genes are TRBV29-1 and TRBJ1-1; a possible D gene is TRBD1 (6 bases). The V end lost 4 bases, the J end lost 11 bases, and 14 bases lay between the germline ends. CDR3 length: 11 amino acids. Germline lookup yields CDR1 SQVTM and CDR2 ANQGSEA. The CDR3 is CSVAGGGYAFF. The CDR3 DNA reads TGCAGCGTTGCGGGGGGCGGGTATGCTTTCTTT. The full variable domain, with the rest looked up from reference TRBV29-1 and TRBJ1-1, is SAVISQKPSRDICQRGTSLTIQCQVDSQVTMMFWYRQQPGQSLTLIATANQGSEATYESGFVIDKFPISRPNLTFSTLTVSNMSPEDSSIYLCSVAGGGYAFFGQGTRLTVV.

V is TRBV5-5 and J is TRBJ2-2; 14 bases align to TRBD2. This CDR3 comprises 17 residues. CDR1 and CDR2 from the germline V gene are SGHKS and YYEKEE (reference sequence). With 3 bases clipped from V and 2 bases from J, the junction kept 3 bases outside the gene matches. This chain's CDR3 is CASSSTSGGANTGELFF. The CDR3 DNA follows: TGTGCCAGCAGCTCGACTAGCGGGGGGGCCAACACCGGGGAGCTGTTTTTT.

The chain uses TRBV20-1 and TRBJ2-4, with 8 positions matching TRBD1. Germline CDR1 reads DFQATT; CDR2 reads SNEGSKA (reference sequence). V trimming: 3 bases; J trimming: 5 bases; junction bases outside the gene matches: 3. The CDR3 totals 13 residues. The CDR3 DNA sequence: TGCAGTGCTAGTGCAGGGGGCCAAAACATTCAGTACTTC. Its translation: CSASAGGQNIQYF.

A note on this clonotype: A clone one base away is much larger, so this may be a read error. The V and J genes are TRBV28 and TRBJ2-7, with 9 bases fitting TRBD1. Germline CDR1 is MDHEN and CDR2 is SYDVKM. The CDR3 runs 19 residues. The CDR3 DNA reads as TGTGCCAGCAGTTTATTTGCTGGGACAGGGAAATTGGGCTCCTACGGGCAGTACTTC. Protein: CASSLFAGTGKLGSYGQYF. The full variable domain, with the rest looked up from reference TRBV28 and TRBJ2-7, is DVKVTQSSRYLVKRTGEKVFLECVQDMDHENMFWYRQDPGLGLRLIYFSYDVKMKEKGDIPEGYSVSREKKERFSLILESASTNQTSMYLCASSLFAGTGKLGSYGQYFGPGTRLTVT.

This chain uses TRBV7-2 with TRBJ2-4, with TRBD2 identical over 11 bases. This CDR3 comprises 17 residues. Germline loops: CDR1 SGHTA, CDR2 FQGNSA. Unmatched junction bases numbered 7, after V lost 3 bases and J lost 3 bases. CDR3 DNA sequence: TGTGCCAGCAGCTTTAGCGGGAGGGCCAATGGCAAAAACATTCAGTACTTC. This sequence encodes CASSFSGRANGKNIQYF.

In the case of this clonotype: A read error is possible here, since a much larger clone lies one base away. V and J are TRBV5-1 and TRBJ2-5; TRBD2 agrees at 9 bases. TRBJ2-1 explains the end of the DNA better; the J call may be wrong. The germline V gene encodes CDR1 SGHRS and CDR2 YFSETQ. The length of the CDR3 is 16 residues. The DNA for the CDR3 is TGCGCCAGCAGCTTGGGGTCTAGCGGGACCCAAGAGACCCAGTTCTTC. As protein: CASSLGSSGTQETQFF.

The chain links TRBV29-1 to TRBJ1-4; maybe TRBD1 (6 bases). Germline V gene sequence: CDR1 SQVTM, CDR2 ANQGSEA. CDR3 length: 14 amino acids. V gave up 4 bases and J gave up 6 bases, with 15 bases separating them. The CDR3 coding sequence is TGCAGCGTTGTTGGGGGCTTCGGTGATGAAAAACTGTTTTTT. It encodes CSVVGGFGDEKLFF.

Note on this clonotype: Just one base apart from a much larger clone, this may be a read error. The chain links TRBV18 to TRBJ2-4, with 7 nucleotides matching TRBD1. The J call may be in error: the DNA end matches TRBJ2-7 better. Germline V gene data show CDR1 as KGHSH and CDR2 as LQKENI. The length of the CDR3 is 16 residues. The CDR3: CAGSPLPRQGTNEQYF. For the CDR3, the DNA is TGCGCCGGCTCACCATTACCTCGACAGGGTACAAACGAGCAGTACTTC.

The gene calls are TRBV4-1 and TRBJ2-4, with unresolved D. The better agreement between TRBJ2-7 and the DNA end casts doubt on the J call. Germline V gives CDR1 MGHRA, CDR2 YSYEKL. The CDR3 sequence is 13 residues long. CDR3: CASRQSLSDEQYF. CDR3 coding DNA: TGCGCCAGCAGACAATCTTTATCAGACGAGCAGTACTTC.

The chain couples TRBV30 to TRBJ1-1; D unclear. The ends were cut back, 0 bases at V and 1 base at J, with 9 bases in the middle. The CDR3 is 14 residues long. Germline-derived CDR1 and CDR2 are GTSNPN and SVGIG (reference sequence). DNA for the CDR3: TGTGCCTGGAGTGTAGAACTGCCGAACACTGAAGCTTTCTTT. Protein sequence: CAWSVELPNTEAFF.